One sample yielded the 22 T cell receptor beta chains listed below, sequenced in a study of patients and donors after allogeneic stem cell transplantation. TCRdb analysed the RT-PCR reads with MiXCR anew, one entry per CDR3 protein. The sample records tens of thousands of distinct CDR3 sequences, around 33% being singletons. What was sequenced was blood, either unsorted or a sorted T cell fraction (not recorded which). The receptors here all came from a human donor who was either an allogeneic HSCT recipient or a stem cell or donor lymphocyte infusion donor (not recorded which). It is not recorded whose cells these are; they may come from a transplant donor.

This clonotype was picked up a small number of times. The CDR3 spells CASSSNTPSGDTEAFF. CDR3 nucleotides: TGTGCCAGCAGCTCAAATACGCCGTCAGGGGACACTGAAGCTTTCTTT. This chain uses TRBV7-9 with TRBJ1-1, with D possibly TRBD1 on 6 matching bases. V was cut by 4 bases and J by 3 bases, with 18 bases left in between. This CDR3 is 16 amino acids long. In germline, CDR1 is SEHNR, CDR2 FQNEAQ (reference sequence).

The V call is TRBV2, the J call TRBJ1-3; D uncertain. From germline, CDR1 is SNHLY and CDR2 FYNNEI. The CDR3 consists of 14 residues. The V and J ends lost 4 bases and 0 bases respectively, with 7 bases between them. The CDR3 DNA reads as TGTGCCAGCAGTGGACTGAACTCTGGAAACACCATATATTTT. The encoded protein is CASSGLNSGNTIYF.

The chain combines TRBV15 with TRBJ1-2; 7 bases fit TRBD1. The CDR3 is made up of 15 amino acids. CDR1 and CDR2 from the germline V gene are LNHNV and YYDKDF (reference sequence). The junction had 16 bases not matched to a gene; V was cut back by 3 bases and J by 12 bases. The CDR3 region has the DNA TGTGCCACCAGCAGCGGGGGGCGACAGGGTGGTTTGGACACCTTC. Translation: CATSSGGRQGGLDTF.

The chain has TRBV18 and TRBJ1-6, with 7 positions matching TRBD1. The CDR3 contains 17 residues. V gave up 2 bases and J gave up 7 bases; unmatched junction bases: 11. In germline, CDR1 is KGHSH, CDR2 LQKENI. The CDR3 loop reads CASSPFELRQGNSPLHF. The CDR3, as DNA: TGTGCCAGCTCACCATTCGAATTAAGACAGGGAAATTCACCCCTCCACTTT.

This chain links TRBV20-1 with TRBJ1-2; 9 nucleotides match TRBD1. The germline gives CDR1 DFQATT, CDR2 SNEGSKA (reference sequence). V shed 5 bases and J 1 base; nucleotides not matched to a gene: 5. The CDR3 has 14 residues. CDR3 residues: CSAGTGRHNYGYTF. The CDR3 nucleotides are TGCAGTGCTGGGACAGGGCGCCATAACTATGGCTACACCTTC.

The table lists this clonotype with a count of one. The V gene is TRBV20-1, the J gene TRBJ2-4; D is perhaps TRBD1 or TRBD2 (7 bases each). The germline V gene encodes CDR1 DFQATT and CDR2 SNEGSKA (reference sequence). V lost 5 bases and J 8 bases, leaving 22 bases between the germline ends. This CDR3 is 15 amino acids long. CDR3 in amino acids: CSAQGGPAGVDIQYF. CDR3 DNA sequence: TGCAGTGCTCAGGGGGGGCCGGCGGGAGTTGACATTCAGTACTTC.

This rearrangement joins TRBV7-2 to TRBJ2-3; TRBD2 agrees at 8 bases. J lost 3 bases, V lost 5 bases, and 7 bases had no gene match. The CDR3 extends over 15 amino acids. Germline V gives CDR1 SGHTA, CDR2 FQGNSA. The CDR3 here is CASSRTSRGTDTQYF. DNA of the CDR3: TGTGCCAGCAGCCGGACTAGCAGAGGAACAGATACGCAGTATTTT.

In DNA, the CDR3 is TGTGCCAGCAGTGAAAGGCGGGATCAGCCCCAGCATTTT. It codes for CASSERRDQPQHF. The rearrangement joins TRBV6-1 to TRBJ1-5; D call uncertain. V lost 2 bases, J lost 5 bases, and 7 bases lay in between. Germline values: CDR1 MNHNS, CDR2 SASEGT. The CDR3 has 13 amino acids.

J is TRBJ2-1 and V is TRBV7-9; perhaps TRBD2 as D (6 bases). Per germline, CDR1 SEHNR and CDR2 FQNEAQ (reference sequence). The length of the CDR3 is 14 residues. Trimming shortened V by 2 bases and J by 3 bases, and 8 bases separated the two germline ends. As DNA, the CDR3 is TGTGCCAGCAGCTTATGGCGGGGCTACAATGAGCAGTTCTTC. Translated, it gives CASSLWRGYNEQFF.

V gene TRBV7-6 combines with J gene TRBJ2-2; 10 bases fit TRBD2. Per germline, CDR1 SGHVS and CDR2 FNYEAQ. J gave up 7 bases and V 0 bases, and 8 bases lay outside the gene matches. The CDR3 spans 17 residues. The CDR3 region is CASSLAGLAGVIGELFF. CDR3 bases: TGTGCCAGCAGCTTAGCAGGCCTAGCGGGAGTTATCGGGGAGCTGTTTTTT.

This clonotype occurred a few times. The rearrangement uses TRBV20-1 and TRBJ1-3; D ambiguous. This CDR3 has 14 residues. Germline assignment: CDR1 DFQATT and CDR2 SNEGSKA (reference sequence). V lost 4 bases to trimming and J lost 0 bases, with 10 bases between them. The DNA for the CDR3 is TGCAGTGCTAAAAGGATGTCCTCTGGAAACACCATATATTTT. Its protein is CSAKRMSSGNTIYF.

This rearrangement joins TRBV4-3 to TRBJ2-1; 8 nucleotides line up with TRBD1. Germline V lookup: CDR1 LGHNA, CDR2 YSLEER. The length of the CDR3 is 15 residues. V dropped 5 bases and J dropped 6; count of bases not matched to a gene: 9. The CDR3 DNA reads TGCGCCAGCAGCTTCCGGGACAGGTGGATCAATGAGCAGTTCTTC. This sequence encodes CASSFRDRWINEQFF.

The table lists this clonotype with a few counts. V usage is TRBV20-1 and J usage is TRBJ1-4; 10 bases fit TRBD1. V trimming: 2 bases; J trimming: 6 bases; junction bases outside the gene matches: 6. The CDR3 totals 15 residues. CDR1 and CDR2 from the germline V gene are DFQATT and SNEGSKA (reference sequence). In DNA, the CDR3 is TGCAGTGCTAGACCTACCGGGACAGGGGATGAAAAACTGTTTTTT. Residues: CSARPTGTGDEKLFF.

This clonotype was seen a handful of times. The J gene is TRBJ2-1, the V gene TRBV9, with D maybe TRBD1 (5 bases). CDR3 length equals 13 residues. V shed 3 bases and J shed 5 bases, with 9 bases lying between them. Looked up from germline, CDR1 is SGDLS and CDR2 is YYNGEE. CDR3 coding DNA: TGTGCCAGCAGCGCAGGGAATGACAATGAGCAGTTCTTC. This encodes CASSAGNDNEQFF.

This clonotype has only a few counts. The genes are TRBV24-1 and TRBJ2-7; D unresolved. CDR1 KGHDR and CDR2 SFDVKD come from the germline V gene. V was trimmed by 2 bases and J by 6 bases, leaving 13 bases between them. This CDR3 is 14 amino acids long. The CDR3 loop reads CATSDSPSTSEQYF. CDR3 nucleotides: TGTGCCACCAGTGATTCTCCCTCGACATCCGAGCAGTACTTC.

This clonotype was recorded a few times. The V and J genes are TRBV20-1 and TRBJ1-1; TRBD1 is a possible D gene (5 bases). Germline loops: CDR1 DFQATT, CDR2 SNEGSKA (reference sequence). V was pared by 5 bases and J by 4 bases, with 14 bases between. This CDR3 is built from 13 residues. CDR3 in amino acids: CSAGYRWGTEAFF. The CDR3 DNA sequence: TGCAGTGCTGGTTACAGGTGGGGCACTGAAGCTTTCTTT.

The rearrangement joins TRBV7-9 to TRBJ1-5; weak D call: TRBD1 (5 bases). Trimming took off 1 base at V and 11 bases at J, with 9 bases between the two ends. The CDR3 covers 12 residues. CDR1 and CDR2 (germline): SEHNR, FQNEAQ (reference sequence). The CDR3 region has the DNA TGTGCCAGCAGCTTAGAAAAGGGGTCCCAGCATTTT. This encodes CASSLEKGSQHF.

The chain has TRBV7-2 and TRBJ2-1, with 8 bases lining up with TRBD1. V lost 3 bases, J lost 7 bases, and 5 bases stayed unmatched. Germline V gene sequence: CDR1 SGHTA, CDR2 FQGNSA. The CDR3 is 14 residues long. DNA of the CDR3: TGTGCCAGCAGCTTTAGGACAGGGTTGAATGAGCAGTTCTTC. This sequence encodes CASSFRTGLNEQFF.

The chain combines TRBV20-1 with TRBJ1-1; D unclear. CDR3 length equals 13 residues. Deletions cut 5 bases from V and 1 base from J, with 11 bases between. Germline V gene sequence: CDR1 DFQATT, CDR2 SNEGSKA (reference sequence). CDR3 DNA sequence: TGCAGTGCTCCCCCCGGCACGAACACTGAAGCTTTCTTT. Its protein product is CSAPPGTNTEAFF.

The rearrangement uses TRBV7-2 and TRBJ2-1, with D unresolved. The germline CDR1 and CDR2 sequences are SGHTA and FQGNSA. With 8 bases removed from V and 4 bases from J, the gap between germline ends came to 15 bases. The CDR3 is 14 residues long. DNA for the CDR3: TGTGCCAGCTCCCCGGGCCCTCAGTACAATGAGCAGTTCTTC. Protein product: CASSPGPQYNEQFF.

This clonotype was recorded a few times. The chain is built from TRBV5-5 and TRBJ1-1; D not certain. Germline CDR1 and CDR2: SGHKS and YYEKEE (reference sequence). The length of the CDR3 is 13 residues. V lost 3 bases and J 5 bases, leaving 11 bases between the germline ends. This chain's CDR3 is CASSYYWVTEAFF. CDR3 nucleotides: TGTGCCAGCAGCTATTACTGGGTTACTGAAGCTTTCTTT. Together with reference TRBV5-5 and TRBJ1-1, the CDR3 gives the full variable domain: DAGVTQSPTHLIKTRGQQVTLRCSPISGHKSVSWYQQVLGQGPQFIFQYYEKEERGRGNFPDRFSARQFPNYSSELNVNALLLGDSALYLCASSYYWVTEAFFGQGTRLTVV.

This clonotype has a handful of counts. This chain links TRBV7-9 with TRBJ1-5, with no clear D. Trimming pared 0 bases from V and 0 bases from J, leaving 3 bases between. The germline V gene has CDR1 SEHNR and CDR2 FQNEAQ (reference sequence). This CDR3 is 14 amino acids long. The CDR3 DNA sequence: TGTGCCAGCAGCTTAGCACATAGCAATCAGCCCCAGCATTTT. Translating it yields CASSLAHSNQPQHF.